These T cell receptor beta chains were read from a single sample in a study of persistence of HIV-infected CD4 T cells. This table comes from immunoSEQ multiplex PCR, and its TCRdb copy is limited to in-frame clones, with some not included. The table shows under 40,000 clones, with 82% occurring only once. No cognate antigen is known for these TCRs. The sample was CD4+ T cells sorted from PBMCs after roughly 18-hour stimulation, taken from a patient who received antiretroviral therapy. These receptor sequences come from an adult woman with HIV who was CMV-seropositive. CDR3s include the opening cysteine and the closing phenylalanine or tryptophan. D genes are given only for firm matches.

J gene: TRBJ2-3
V gene: TRBV18
D gene: -
CDR3 protein: CASSPRIGGTDTQYF

J gene: TRBJ1-1
V gene: TRBV12-3/TRBV12-4
D gene: -
CDR3 protein: CASSSSTDTEAFF

J gene: TRBJ1-2
V gene: TRBV10-3
D gene: TRBD1
CDR3 protein: CAISESGRRGLVDGYTF

J gene: TRBJ2-5
V gene: TRBV5-1
D gene: -
CDR3 protein: CASGAREKMETQYF

J gene: TRBJ2-2
V gene: TRBV15
D gene: -
CDR3 protein: CATRLGGTAGELFF

J gene: TRBJ1-1
V gene: TRBV3-1/TRBV3-2
D gene: TRBD1
CDR3 protein: CASSRWDSLNTEAFF

J gene: TRBJ1-5
V gene: TRBV10-1
D gene: -
CDR3 protein: CAIPWTDNQPQHF

J gene: TRBJ2-7
V gene: TRBV5-4
D gene: -
CDR3 protein: CASSLGGVGSYEQYF

J gene: TRBJ1-2
V gene: TRBV4-1
D gene: -
CDR3 protein: CASSQLLGRVGYTF

J gene: TRBJ2-1
V gene: TRBV10-1
D gene: -
CDR3 protein: CASSETMRADYNEQFF

J gene: TRBJ2-3
V gene: TRBV27
D gene: -
CDR3 protein: CASSLAGPSTDTQYF

J gene: TRBJ1-1
V gene: TRBV19
D gene: -
CDR3 protein: CASSISRGLLGTEAFF

J gene: TRBJ1-2
V gene: TRBV5-1
D gene: TRBD1
CDR3 protein: CASSLTTGTGSYGYTF

J gene: TRBJ2-3
V gene: TRBV28
D gene: -
CDR3 protein: CASRPSGLGRGTDTQYF

J gene: TRBJ1-1
V gene: TRBV5-1
D gene: TRBD1
CDR3 protein: CASSLSGGRDTEAFF

J gene: TRBJ2-5
V gene: TRBV10-1
D gene: TRBD2
CDR3 protein: CASMGGETQYF

J gene: TRBJ2-6
V gene: TRBV10-2
D gene: -
CDR3 protein: CASSSIRVSGANVLTF

J gene: TRBJ1-4
V gene: TRBV7-2
D gene: -
CDR3 protein: CASSFSGYNEKLFF

J gene: TRBJ1-2
V gene: TRBV9
D gene: -
CDR3 protein: CASSSAGADLYGYTF

J gene: TRBJ1-3
V gene: TRBV5-4
D gene: -
CDR3 protein: CASSGLPSSGNTIYF

J gene: TRBJ2-7
V gene: TRBV11-3
D gene: -
CDR3 protein: CASSLTDTYEQYF

J gene: TRBJ2-3
V gene: TRBV18
D gene: -
CDR3 protein: CASSPRRIPLSTDTQYF

J gene: TRBJ1-1
V gene: TRBV7-6
D gene: -
CDR3 protein: CASSSIGDTEAFF

J gene: TRBJ2-5
V gene: TRBV18
D gene: TRBD1
CDR3 protein: CASSLGQGETQYF

J gene: TRBJ2-3
V gene: TRBV2
D gene: -
CDR3 protein: CASSAQGGSTDTQYF

J gene: TRBJ1-4
V gene: TRBV9
D gene: -
CDR3 protein: CASSVGGFGEKLFF

J gene: TRBJ1-1
V gene: TRBV5-1
D gene: -
CDR3 protein: CASSFSGQNTEAFF

J gene: TRBJ2-7
V gene: TRBV5-1
D gene: -
CDR3 protein: CASSLGGGEGEQYF

J gene: TRBJ2-1
V gene: TRBV6-1
D gene: TRBD2
CDR3 protein: CASSVGTSGWTTYNEQFF

J gene: TRBJ2-1
V gene: TRBV28
D gene: -
CDR3 protein: CASSSSGWQFF

J gene: TRBJ1-2
V gene: TRBV12-3/TRBV12-4
D gene: TRBD1
CDR3 protein: CASSFGQDYGYTF

J gene: TRBJ1-2
V gene: TRBV6-5
D gene: -
CDR3 protein: CASANGQLYGYTF

J gene: TRBJ1-1
V gene: TRBV19
D gene: TRBD1
CDR3 protein: CASSERAGGVAEAFF

J gene: TRBJ1-5
V gene: TRBV12-3/TRBV12-4
D gene: -
CDR3 protein: CASSLGAAQPQHF

J gene: TRBJ2-2
V gene: TRBV3-1/TRBV3-2
D gene: TRBD1
CDR3 protein: CASSQGWTGRWELFF

J gene: TRBJ1-3
V gene: TRBV9
D gene: -
CDR3 protein: CASSPQGNTIYF

J gene: TRBJ1-1
V gene: TRBV7-9
D gene: -
CDR3 protein: CASSGDSREAFF

J gene: TRBJ2-1
V gene: TRBV5-1
D gene: TRBD1
CDR3 protein: CASSHWGQGSYNEQFF

J gene: TRBJ1-5
V gene: TRBV6-6
D gene: -
CDR3 protein: CASSSEQLNQPQHF

J gene: TRBJ1-1
V gene: TRBV10-3
D gene: -
CDR3 protein: CAISDSGYRAGMNTEAFF

J gene: TRBJ1-2
V gene: TRBV14
D gene: -
CDR3 protein: CASSQGSGDYGYTF

J gene: TRBJ1-1
V gene: TRBV9
D gene: -
CDR3 protein: CASSVGPTGRNTEAFF

J gene: TRBJ1-5
V gene: TRBV19
D gene: -
CDR3 protein: CASNHRLGEPQHF

J gene: TRBJ1-1
V gene: TRBV5-4
D gene: -
CDR3 protein: CAWARELNTEAFF

J gene: TRBJ2-5
V gene: TRBV5-1
D gene: TRBD2
CDR3 protein: CASSLAGRGLQETQYF